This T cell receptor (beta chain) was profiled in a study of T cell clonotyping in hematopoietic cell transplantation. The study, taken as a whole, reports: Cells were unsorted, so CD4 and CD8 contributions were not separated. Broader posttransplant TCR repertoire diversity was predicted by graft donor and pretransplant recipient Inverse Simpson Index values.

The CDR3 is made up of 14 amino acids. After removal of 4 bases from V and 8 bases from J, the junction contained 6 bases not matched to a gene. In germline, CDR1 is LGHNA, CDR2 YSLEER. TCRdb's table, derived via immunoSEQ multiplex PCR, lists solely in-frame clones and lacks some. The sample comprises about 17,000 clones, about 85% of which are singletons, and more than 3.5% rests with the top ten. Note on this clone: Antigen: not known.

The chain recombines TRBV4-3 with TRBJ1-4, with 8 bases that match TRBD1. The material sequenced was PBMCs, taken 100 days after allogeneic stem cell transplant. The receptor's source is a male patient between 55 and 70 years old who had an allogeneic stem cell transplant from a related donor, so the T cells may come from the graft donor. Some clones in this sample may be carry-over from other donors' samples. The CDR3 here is CASSRDRGAEKLFF. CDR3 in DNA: TGCGCCAGCAGCCGAGACAGGGGTGCGGAAAAACTGTTTTTT.